Following are 22 T cell receptor beta chains from one sample sequenced in a study of Graves' ophthalmopathy and Graves' hyperthyroidism. TCR beta CDR3 regions were amplified from RNA transcripts. The workflow started with a first-round RT-PCR run with HTBI primers and then moved on to a second-round multiplex PCR. TCRdb fed the multiplex PCR reads into MiXCR, producing one record per CDR3 protein. The sample includes about 390,000 distinct CDR3 sequences, roughly 15% of them seen just once. The sample was peripheral blood. The receptors here all came from an adult woman with stable Graves' hyperthyroidism.

Ten or more counts support this clonotype. The chain recombines TRBV27 with TRBJ2-7; possibly TRBD2 for D (5 bases). The CDR3 sequence is 16 residues long. Germline loops: CDR1 MNHEY, CDR2 SMNVEV (reference sequence). V gave up 6 bases and J gave up 3 bases, with 21 bases separating them. The DNA for the CDR3 is TGTGCCAGCAGCCCTGAGGGAAAGTCATACCACTACGAGCAGTACTTC. Translation: CASSPEGKSYHYEQYF.

This clonotype has ten or more counts. The chain employs TRBV29-1 and TRBJ2-7; 8 bases map to TRBD1. This CDR3 contains 14 residues. The trim removed 1 base at V and 5 bases at J, leaving 7 bases unmatched. From germline, CDR1 is SQVTM and CDR2 ANQGSEA. CDR3 protein: CSVEVGWTGNEQYF. The CDR3 bases are TGCAGCGTTGAAGTGGGCTGGACAGGGAACGAGCAGTACTTC.

Points on this clonotype: Sequence at one end of the junction differs from germline and may be a read error. V gene TRBV3-1 combines with J gene TRBJ1-3; TRBD1 might be the D (6 bases). CDR1 and CDR2 from the germline V gene are LGHDT and YNNKEL (reference sequence). There are 12 residues in the CDR3. The CDR3 loop is CASSQAGRGVNF. The CDR3, as DNA: TGTGCCAGCAGCCAAGCTGGGAGGGGGGTTAATTTT.

This clonotype was seen at least ten times. This rearrangement joins TRBV4-1 to TRBJ1-6, with D unclear. The CDR3 contains 16 residues. V gave up 1 base and J gave up 3 bases, with 10 bases separating them. Germline V CDR1 and CDR2: MGHRA, YSYEKL. The CDR3 coding sequence is TGCGCCAGCAGCCAAGTTGGCGGGGACTATAATTCACCCCTCCACTTT. Translating gives CASSQVGGDYNSPLHF.

Concerning this clonotype itself: The junction departs from the called germline gene at one end, perhaps through a read error. This chain links TRBV11-2 with TRBJ2-2; D possibly corresponds to TRBD2 (5 bases). CDR3 length equals 16 residues. Germline assignment: CDR1 SGHAT and CDR2 FQNNGV. The CDR3 coding sequence is TGTGCCAGCAGCTTAGGCCACCACGTGCCCCCCGGGGATCTGTTTTTT. Translating it yields CASSLGHHVPPGDLFF.

This sequence joins TRBV3-1 and TRBJ2-7; D is unclear. The V gene's germline CDR1 is LGHDT and CDR2 YNNKEL (reference sequence). The V and J ends lost 4 bases and 2 bases respectively, with 9 bases between them. The CDR3 has 13 residues. In DNA form, the CDR3 reads TGTGCCAGCAGCCGTACCCGGGCCTACGAGCAGTACTTC. It translates to CASSRTRAYEQYF.

Ten or more counts support this clonotype. V is TRBV28 and J is TRBJ1-5, with D tentatively TRBD1 (5 bases). Germline CDR1 is MDHEN and CDR2 is SYDVKM. The V end was cut by 2 bases, the J end by 2 bases, with 19 bases between. The CDR3 has 18 residues. The CDR3 nucleotides read TGTGCCAGCAGTTTAGGTCCCGGGCAGGGTTTTGGCAATCAGCCCCAGCATTTT. Protein sequence: CASSLGPGQGFGNQPQHF.

The sample holds many counts of this clonotype. The chain combines TRBV6-2 or TRBV6-3 with TRBJ2-5; 14 bases align to TRBD2. From germline, CDR1 is MNHEY and CDR2 SVGEGT. This CDR3 contains 16 residues. Trimming removed 4 bases from V and 7 bases from J; junction bases left unmatched: 8. CDR3 sequence reads: CASSSGTSGRWWTQYF. CDR3 in DNA: TGTGCCAGCAGTTCCGGGACTAGCGGGAGATGGTGGACCCAGTACTTC.

This clonotype was counted ten times or more. The chain recombines TRBV5-4 with TRBJ2-7, with D unclear. CDR3 size: 14 residues. Germline V gene data show CDR1 as SGHNT and CDR2 as YYREEE (reference sequence). Trimming stripped 4 bases from V and 6 bases from J, with 17 bases between. This CDR3 reads CASSPPSVGGEQYF. CDR3 sequence (DNA): TGTGCCAGCAGCCCACCATCGGTCGGCGGCGAGCAGTACTTC. The entire variable domain, with the rest obtained from reference TRBV5-4 and TRBJ2-7, is as follows: ETGVTQSPTHLIKTRGQQVTLRCSSQSGHNTVSWYQQALGQGPQFIFQYYREEENGRGNFPPRFSGLQFPNYSSELNVNALELDDSALYLCASSPPSVGGEQYFGPGTRLTVT.

The table lists this clonotype with many counts. This sequence joins TRBV7-9 and TRBJ1-1; D gene ambiguous. Germline loops: CDR1 SEHNR, CDR2 FQNEAQ (reference sequence). Trimming took off 5 bases at V and 4 bases at J, with 17 bases between the two ends. The CDR3 is 15 residues long. Here the CDR3 DNA reads TGTGCCAGCAGCGCGACCGGGTCCAAAGGCACTGAAGCTTTCTTT. Its protein product is CASSATGSKGTEAFF.

Only a few counts were recorded for this clonotype. The V and J genes are TRBV27 and TRBJ2-2; 8 bases agree with TRBD1. CDR1 and CDR2 from the germline V gene are MNHEY and SMNVEV (reference sequence). This CDR3 is built from 16 residues. V lost 0 bases and J lost 4; bases outside the gene matches: 4. Here the CDR3 reads CASSLSFQGATGELFF. CDR3 in DNA: TGTGCCAGCAGTTTATCCTTCCAGGGGGCCACCGGGGAGCTGTTTTTT.

There are many counts of this clonotype. The chain has TRBV20-1 and TRBJ1-5; TRBD1 is a possible D gene (6 bases). Trimming left V 1 base short and J 4 bases short, with 11 bases between. CDR1 is DFQATT and CDR2 is SNEGSKA in the germline V gene (reference sequence). This CDR3 has 14 amino acids. The CDR3 DNA is TGCAGTGCTAGAGGCGGGACAATGAATCAGCCCCAGCATTTT. This translates into CSARGGTMNQPQHF.

This clonotype was picked up many times. The chain is built from TRBV12-3 or TRBV12-4 and TRBJ2-7, with TRBD2 matching 9 bases. With 8 bases clipped from V and 3 bases from J, the junction kept 11 bases outside the gene matches. The CDR3 consists of 15 residues. CDR3 loop: CASGPGGGGDYEQYF. As DNA, the CDR3 is TGTGCCAGCGGTCCCGGCGGGGGGGGAGACTACGAGCAGTACTTC.

A few counts support this clonotype. V is TRBV7-9 and J is TRBJ1-6; TRBD1 matches 7 bases. This CDR3 is 19 amino acids long. Trimming took 5 bases from V and 6 from J; bases not matched to a gene: 19. Germline V gene data show CDR1 as SEHNR and CDR2 as FQNEAQ (reference sequence). CDR3 amino acids: CASSPPPGQSRLGNSPLHF. The DNA of the CDR3 is TGTGCCAGCAGCCCCCCCCCGGGACAGTCCCGACTGGGTAATTCACCCCTCCACTTT.

The chain joins TRBV6-1 to TRBJ1-2, with D unclear. V was shortened by 6 bases and J by 9 bases, with 14 bases between the two germline ends. This CDR3 spans 12 amino acids. In germline, CDR1 is MNHNS, CDR2 SASEGT. The CDR3 DNA is TGTGCCAGCAGGAGGACCGAGTCTAGCTACACCTTC. Protein: CASRRTESSYTF.

This clonotype was seen a few times. The chain has TRBV9 and TRBJ2-7, with D possibly being TRBD1 or TRBD2 (5 bases each). The CDR3 consists of 15 residues. Germline CDR1 is SGDLS and CDR2 is YYNGEE. V dropped 2 bases and J dropped 3 bases, with 15 bases sitting between them. Here the CDR3 reads CASSVDTGRNYEQYF. The CDR3 DNA reads TGTGCCAGCAGCGTCGATACGGGACGGAACTACGAGCAGTACTTC.

The chain carries TRBV12-3 or TRBV12-4 and TRBJ2-5; 7 bases align to TRBD1. The CDR3 consists of 16 residues. The J segment lost 1 base and the V segment lost 6 bases, leaving 11 bases of the junction unmatched. Here the CDR3 reads CASRLQGRVGQETQYF. The CDR3 nucleotides read TGTGCCAGCAGGTTACAGGGGCGGGTTGGCCAAGAGACCCAGTACTTC.

This clonotype has at least ten counts. The CDR3 coding sequence is TGTGCCAGCAGCCAAGGTCTCGGGGTTAAGCATTTT. Translation gives CASSQGLGVKHF. The V gene is TRBV3-1, the J gene TRBJ1-5; D gene uncertain. The CDR3 has 12 residues. V was trimmed by 1 base and J by 14 bases, leaving 12 bases between them. Germline loops: CDR1 LGHDT, CDR2 YNNKEL (reference sequence).

This chain links TRBV6-4 with TRBJ2-7; the D gene is possibly TRBD1 (5 bases). This CDR3 is 14 amino acids long. Germline V gene sequence: CDR1 MRHNA, CDR2 SNTAGT. V was trimmed by 8 bases and J by 2 bases, leaving 16 bases between them. This CDR3 reads CASSRGSTTYEQYF. DNA for the CDR3: TGTGCCAGCTCTAGGGGCTCGACCACCTACGAGCAGTACTTC.

The chain joins TRBV7-9 to TRBJ2-2; tentatively, D is TRBD2 (5 bases). Between the trimmed V and J ends, which lost 1 base and 5 bases, there was a span of 8 bases. CDR1 and CDR2 (germline): SEHNR, FQNEAQ (reference sequence). CDR3 size: 14 residues. The CDR3: CASSLGGYTGELFF. The CDR3 nucleotides read TGTGCCAGCAGCTTAGGAGGGTATACCGGGGAGCTGTTTTTT.

In its sample, this clonotype was seen many times. This chain links TRBV6-1 with TRBJ2-5; D may be TRBD1 (6 bases). V gave up 11 bases and J gave up 5 bases, with 12 bases separating them. CDR1 is MNHNS and CDR2 is SASEGT in the germline V gene. The CDR3 runs 11 residues. The CDR3 here is CASLGAETQYF. The CDR3 nucleotides are TGTGCCTCTTTGGGGGCGGAGACCCAGTACTTC.

The sample holds a few counts of this clonotype. This rearrangement joins TRBV10-3 to TRBJ1-1, with TRBD1 as a possible D gene (5 bases). V shed 6 bases and J shed 5 bases, with 10 bases lying between them. Germline CDR1 reads ENHRY; CDR2 reads SYGVKD. CDR3 size: 12 residues. This chain's CDR3 is CAISREGTEAFF. DNA of the CDR3: TGTGCCATCAGCAGGGAGGGGACTGAAGCTTTCTTT.